Shown below are 9 T cell receptor beta chains from a single sample sequenced in a study of blood T cell repertoires in COVID-19. The method was immunoSEQ multiplex PCR; TCRdb's version includes in-frame clones alone and lacks a portion of them. Here the sample spans a few hundred thousand clones, around 90% being singletons. Sequencing was done on a sample of PBMCs or T cells enriched from blood (not recorded which). Every receptor here comes from a man younger than 40 who had recovered from COVID-19.

The genes are TRBV28 and TRBJ1-5; D is perhaps TRBD1 (6 bases). V gave up 1 base and J gave up 5 bases, with 9 bases separating them. The CDR3 length is 14 residues. Per germline, CDR1 MDHEN and CDR2 SYDVKM. This chain's CDR3 is CASSLLQGHQPQHF. The CDR3 nucleotides are TGTGCCAGCAGTTTATTGCAGGGGCATCAGCCCCAGCATTTT.

The rearrangement links TRBV18 to TRBJ1-2, with TRBD1 identical over 10 bases. With 0 bases clipped from V and 8 bases from J, the junction kept 0 bases outside the gene matches. There are 13 residues in the CDR3. Germline V gene sequence: CDR1 KGHSH, CDR2 LQKENI. The CDR3 spells CASSPPGQGGYTF. DNA for the CDR3: TGTGCCAGCTCACCACCGGGACAGGGGGGCTACACCTTC.

The chain links TRBV12-3 or TRBV12-4 to TRBJ2-1; D is perhaps TRBD1 (5 bases). The CDR3 runs to 13 residues. V lost 5 bases and J 4 bases, leaving 9 bases between the germline ends. The chain's CDR3 is CASSGQGYNEQFF. CDR3 nucleotides: TGTGCCAGCAGTGGACAAGGATACAATGAGCAGTTCTTC.

This chain uses TRBV9 with TRBJ2-3, with D maybe TRBD2 (5 bases). Germline CDR1 reads SGDLS; CDR2 reads YYNGEE. The CDR3 has 17 residues. Between the trimmed V and J ends, which lost 3 bases and 0 bases, there was a span of 17 bases. The CDR3 coding sequence is TGTGCCAGCAGCGCGGACTGGACTGGCGGTAGCACAGATACGCAGTATTTT. Translation: CASSADWTGGSTDTQYF.

The chain links TRBV5-6 to TRBJ2-5, with D unresolved. The germline V and J ends were trimmed by 0 bases and 4 bases, with 7 bases remaining between them. CDR1 is SGHDT, CDR2 YYEEEE, per germline. The CDR3 spans 13 residues. CDR3 sequence: CASSLEVRETQYF. The CDR3, as DNA: TGTGCCAGCAGCTTGGAAGTGAGAGAGACCCAGTACTTC.

V and J are TRBV7-6 and TRBJ1-4, with 8 bases that match TRBD1. There are 15 residues in the CDR3. Looked up from germline, CDR1 is SGHVS and CDR2 is FNYEAQ. V lost 5 bases, J lost 2 bases, and 4 bases stayed unmatched. In DNA, the CDR3 is TGTGCCAGCAGCCATGCAGGGGGCACTAATGAAAAACTGTTTTTT. Protein product: CASSHAGGTNEKLFF.

The rearrangement links TRBV4-2 to TRBJ2-5, with D possibly matching TRBD2 (6 bases). This CDR3 is built from 16 residues. Germline lookup yields CDR1 LGHNA and CDR2 YNFKEQ. V was trimmed by 0 bases and J by 1 base, leaving 12 bases between them. CDR3 sequence (DNA): TGTGCCAGCAGCCAAGAGAGGACTATAGGCCAAGAGACCCAGTACTTC. This gives the protein CASSQERTIGQETQYF.

The table lists this clone with a few counts. This chain uses TRBV5-1 with TRBJ1-1, with 8 positions matching TRBD1. CDR3 size: 16 residues. Germline CDR1 and CDR2: SGHRS and YFSETQ. The V and J ends lost 3 bases and 0 bases, in that order; junction bases with no gene match: 7. The CDR3 coding sequence is TGCGCCAGCAGCTGGAGACAGGGGTCTTTGAACACTGAAGCTTTCTTT. Protein sequence: CASSWRQGSLNTEAFF.

This rearrangement joins TRBV28 to TRBJ1-2; 10 nucleotides line up with TRBD1. The length of the CDR3 is 14 residues. V was clipped by 3 bases and J by 7 bases; unmatched bases: 5. CDR1 is MDHEN and CDR2 is SYDVKM in the germline V gene. The CDR3 here is CASSLTGGVRGYTF. The CDR3 coding sequence is TGTGCCAGCAGTTTGACAGGGGGCGTGCGTGGCTACACCTTC.